This T cell receptor beta chain was sequenced in a study of T cell responses to AZD1222 COVID-19 vaccine. About the research overall: Researchers grouped second doses given at about 4 or about 12 weeks into one pool.

Comments on this clone: Its antigen is undetermined.

V was cut by 6 bases and J by 0 bases, with 12 bases left in between. From germline, CDR1 is SNHLY and CDR2 FYNNEI. The CDR3 consists of 15 residues. Study conclusions and caveats: Researchers report vaccine-associated CD4 TCRs spanning spike, with dominance at 160-218 and 743-854. Unmutated variant regions reportedly attract nearly half of all spike-specific TCRs.

Profiled with immunoSEQ multiplex PCR; TCRdb holds only in-frame clones, not every one. The sample contains some 85,000 clones, around 90% of which appear only once. This material consisted of peripheral blood, taken on day 0 of AZD1222 vaccination. The receptor was isolated from an adult in good health. The chain joins TRBV2 to TRBJ1-3, with a tentative D call TRBD1 (5 bases). DNA of the CDR3: TGTGCCAGCAGGGACGACAGCAGCTCTGGAAACACCATATATTTT. Its translation: CASRDDSSSGNTIYF.